These 26 T cell receptor beta chains originate from one sample sequenced in a study of T cell clonotyping in hematopoietic cell transplantation. Documented time point: recipient sample about 28 days before transplant, after cytoreduction. Generated by immunoSEQ multiplex PCR, the TCRdb table keeps only in-frame clones and is missing some. The table shows about 27,000 clones, with around 70% occurring only once. The sample was peripheral blood mononuclear cells, taken before stem cell transplant. These receptors came from a man between 50 and 59 years old with myelodysplastic syndrome. Some clones in this sample may be carry-over from other donors' samples.

The chain joins TRBV27 to TRBJ2-2, with D possibly TRBD1 on 5 matching bases. Germline V gene lookup returns CDR1 MNHEY and CDR2 SMNVEV (reference sequence). The V end lost 6 bases, the J end lost 5 bases, and 16 bases lay between the germline ends. The CDR3 consists of 15 residues. DNA of the CDR3: TGTGCCAGCAGCCCATACCCGACAGTAACCGGGGAGCTGTTTTTT. It codes for CASSPYPTVTGELFF.

The chain employs TRBV2 and TRBJ1-2; TRBD1 might be the D (6 bases). V was trimmed by 7 bases and J by 3 bases, leaving 12 bases between them. The CDR3 has 13 residues. Looked up from germline, CDR1 is SNHLY and CDR2 is FYNNEI. The CDR3 coding sequence is TGTGCCAGCAAGTACCAGGGGCACTATGGCTACACCTTC. Protein: CASKYQGHYGYTF.

This sequence joins TRBV5-8 and TRBJ2-7, with 8 positions matching TRBD1. V lost 2 bases and J lost 3; bases outside the gene matches: 4. This CDR3 is 14 amino acids long. Germline loops: CDR1 SGHTS, CDR2 YDEGEE. CDR3 in amino acids: CASSFPDRDYEQYF. Here the CDR3 DNA reads TGTGCCAGCAGCTTCCCGGACAGGGACTACGAGCAGTACTTC. The whole variable domain, remainder taken from reference TRBV5-8 and TRBJ2-7, is EAGVTQSPTHLIKTRGQQATLRCSPISGHTSVYWYQQALGLGLQFLLWYDEGEERNRGNFPPRFSGRQFPNYSSELNVNALELEDSALYLCASSFPDRDYEQYFGPGTRLTVT.

This chain uses TRBV28 with TRBJ1-2; the D is unclear. The CDR3 loop spans 13 amino acids. The germline gives CDR1 MDHEN, CDR2 SYDVKM. The V end lost 1 base, the J end lost 0 bases, and 3 bases lay between the germline ends. The CDR3 here is CASSLSANYGYTF. The CDR3 nucleotides are TGTGCCAGCAGTTTATCCGCTAACTATGGCTACACCTTC.

This sequence joins TRBV2 and TRBJ2-1; no clear D. V was pared by 3 bases and J by 4 bases, with 13 bases between. The germline CDR1 and CDR2 sequences are SNHLY and FYNNEI. There are 15 residues in the CDR3. In nucleotides, the CDR3 is TGTGCCAGCAGTGATGGGTCCTCCCCATACAATGAGCAGTTCTTC. It codes for CASSDGSSPYNEQFF. The full variable domain, in which reference TRBV2 and TRBJ2-1 provide the parts outside the CDR3, is EPEVTQTPSHQVTQMGQEVILRCVPISNHLYFYWYRQILGQKVEFLVSFYNNEISEKSEIFDDQFSVERPDGSNFTLKIRSTKLEDSAMYFCASSDGSSPYNEQFFGPGTRLTVL.

The chain couples TRBV10-1 to TRBJ2-3; no firm D call. The CDR3 is 16 residues long. Germline CDR1 reads WNHNN; CDR2 reads SYGVQD (reference sequence). V lost 2 bases to trimming and J lost 0 bases, with 12 bases between them. Here the CDR3 DNA reads TGCGCCAGCAGTGAGACGGGCTCGGGCAGCACAGATACGCAGTATTTT. Translated, it gives CASSETGSGSTDTQYF.

The chain couples TRBV7-2 to TRBJ2-5; 11 bases map to TRBD2. Germline assignment: CDR1 SGHTA and CDR2 FQGNSA. The V segment lost 1 base and the J segment 2 bases; nucleotides outside the gene matches: 0. The CDR3 consists of 15 residues. CDR3 nucleotides: TGTGCCAGCAGCTTAGGACTAGCGGGGCAAGAGACCCAGTACTTC. Protein product: CASSLGLAGQETQYF.

This clone was seen only a few times. The V gene is TRBV5-8, the J gene TRBJ1-3, with a weak D call TRBD1 (5 bases). This CDR3 has 13 amino acids. CDR1 SGHTS and CDR2 YDEGEE come from the germline V gene. V lost 7 bases and J lost 5, with 13 bases in between. As DNA, the CDR3 is TGTGCCAGCCGAAGGGAGGGGCGAAACACCATATATTTT. It translates to CASRREGRNTIYF.

The genes are TRBV30 and TRBJ1-5; possibly TRBD1 for D (5 bases). V shed 1 base and J shed 5 bases, with 9 bases lying between them. The CDR3 covers 13 residues. Looked up from germline, CDR1 is GTSNPN and CDR2 is SVGIG (reference sequence). DNA of the CDR3: TGTGCCTGGAGTGGGTCCAGGGATCAGCCCCAGCATTTT. Translation: CAWSGSRDQPQHF.

This sequence joins TRBV30 and TRBJ2-7; D is possibly TRBD2 (6 bases). CDR1 and CDR2 from the germline V gene are GTSNPN and SVGIG (reference sequence). CDR3 size: 14 residues. The V end lost 0 bases, the J end lost 5 bases, and 14 bases lay between the germline ends. Here the CDR3 DNA reads TGTGCCTGGAGTGTAGGAGGGAGCGTTGACGAGCAGTACTTC. Encoded protein: CAWSVGGSVDEQYF.

This clone showed up just once. The V gene is TRBV30, the J gene TRBJ1-5, with a possible D match to TRBD1 (6 bases). CDR1 GTSNPN and CDR2 SVGIG come from the germline V gene (reference sequence). The CDR3 has 14 amino acids. The V gene lost 3 bases and the J gene lost 7 bases, with 16 bases spanning the gap. The CDR3 bases are TGTGCCTGGAGCAGACAGGAGGGAAGGCAGCCCCAGCATTTT. Encoded protein: CAWSRQEGRQPQHF.

The chain employs TRBV2 and TRBJ2-7; 7 nucleotides match TRBD1. This CDR3 spans 13 amino acids. J gave up 2 bases and V 4 bases, and 2 bases lay outside the gene matches. The germline CDR1 and CDR2 sequences are SNHLY and FYNNEI. CDR3 in amino acids: CASSGQGPYEQYF. In DNA form, the CDR3 reads TGTGCCAGCAGTGGACAGGGCCCCTACGAGCAGTACTTC.

The CDR3 region has the DNA TGCGCCAGCAGCCACTCCGGGACAGGGATTCGATATGGCTACACCTTC. Protein product: CASSHSGTGIRYGYTF. The chain links TRBV5-1 to TRBJ1-2; TRBD1 matches at 9 bases. Germline-derived CDR1 and CDR2 are SGHRS and YFSETQ. The trim removed 4 bases at V and 5 bases at J, leaving 12 bases unmatched. This CDR3 has 16 amino acids. Together with reference TRBV5-1 and TRBJ1-2, the CDR3 gives the full variable domain: KAGVTQTPRYLIKTRGQQVTLSCSPISGHRSVSWYQQTPGQGLQFLFEYFSETQRNKGNFPGRFSGRQFSNSRSEMNVSTLELGDSALYLCASSHSGTGIRYGYTFGSGTRLTVV.

The V gene is TRBV6-6, the J gene TRBJ2-7; D gene uncertain. The CDR3 is made up of 11 amino acids. Germline values: CDR1 MNHNY, CDR2 SVGAGI (reference sequence). Trimming cost V 6 bases and J 7 bases, with 10 bases left between them. CDR3 region: CASSITKEQYF. The CDR3 DNA follows: TGTGCCAGCAGCATAACGAAGGAGCAGTACTTC.

The CDR3 DNA reads as TGTGCCAGCAGTATCGGCGGCAGCTCCTACGAGCAGTACTTC. Protein product: CASSIGGSSYEQYF. The chain carries TRBV27 and TRBJ2-7; no firm D call. The CDR3 is 14 amino acids. The germline V gene has CDR1 MNHEY and CDR2 SMNVEV (reference sequence). Between the trimmed V and J ends, which lost 5 bases and 0 bases, there was a span of 11 bases.

This chain connects TRBV7-2 to TRBJ1-6; 10 bases line up with TRBD1. Germline CDR1 and CDR2: SGHTA and FQGNSA. Trimming took 2 bases from V and 5 from J; bases not matched to a gene: 3. This CDR3 has 16 residues. CDR3 amino acids: CASSLPGQGDNSPLHF. DNA of the CDR3: TGTGCCAGCAGCTTACCCGGACAGGGGGATAATTCACCCCTCCACTTT.

The sample holds a few counts of this clone. The chain couples TRBV5-1 to TRBJ2-2; weak D call: TRBD1 (6 bases). Germline CDR1 SGHRS, CDR2 YFSETQ. V was cut by 2 bases and J by 5 bases, with 10 bases left in between. The CDR3 loop spans 14 amino acids. CDR3 loop: CASSFDGQTGELFF. The CDR3 bases are TGCGCCAGCAGCTTCGATGGACAGACCGGGGAGCTGTTTTTT.

This chain connects TRBV6-6 to TRBJ1-1, with D perhaps TRBD1 (6 bases). Germline values: CDR1 MNHNY, CDR2 SVGAGI (reference sequence). Trimming pared 10 bases from V and 3 bases from J, leaving 18 bases between. The CDR3 extends over 14 amino acids. Here the CDR3 DNA reads TGTGCCACCAGAGAATGGGACATCGACACTGAAGCTTTCTTT. This encodes CATREWDIDTEAFF.

This clone appeared once. This chain links TRBV7-2 with TRBJ2-7, with a tentative D call TRBD1 (5 bases). The germline V and J ends were trimmed by 1 base and 7 bases, with 17 bases remaining between them. CDR3 length: 15 residues. Germline assignment: CDR1 SGHTA and CDR2 FQGNSA. CDR3 sequence (DNA): TGTGCCAGCAGCTTAGAGTTTTCCAGGGTGGGAGAGCAGTACTTC. Encoded protein: CASSLEFSRVGEQYF.

Details on this clone: The junction shows a germline mismatch at one end, possibly a read error. DNA for the CDR3: TGTGCCAGCAGCTTAGTCAGGGACAGGCTTACCTACGAGCAATACTTC. This encodes CASSLVRDRLTYEQYF. This chain uses TRBV11-3 with TRBJ2-7; 8 bases fit TRBD1. Germline V gene sequence: CDR1 SGHNT, CDR2 YENEEA. The CDR3 totals 16 residues.

This chain joins TRBV5-1 and TRBJ1-5; no clear D gene. Between the trimmed V and J ends, which lost 0 bases and 2 bases, there was a span of 6 bases. The CDR3 consists of 14 residues. CDR1 and CDR2 from the germline V gene are SGHRS and YFSETQ. CDR3 in amino acids: CASSLGAGNQPQHF. The CDR3 DNA follows: TGCGCCAGCAGCTTGGGTGCGGGCAATCAGCCCCAGCATTTT.

With regard to this clone: One end of the junction fails to match germline, which may point to a read error. The chain employs TRBV2 and TRBJ2-5; TRBD1 matches at 7 bases. Germline V gives CDR1 SNHLY, CDR2 FYNNEI. CDR3 size: 14 residues. CDR3 sequence: CTSRGKDRARTQYF. CDR3 DNA sequence: TGTACCAGCAGGGGGAAAGACAGGGCAAGGACCCAGTACTTC.

The V call is TRBV19, the J call TRBJ1-2; D possibly corresponds to TRBD1 (5 bases). The CDR3 has 13 amino acids. The V end lost 7 bases, the J end lost 4 bases, and 13 bases lay between the germline ends. Germline V gene data show CDR1 as LNHDA and CDR2 as SQIVND (reference sequence). CDR3: CASTPTDLYGYTF. Written as DNA, the CDR3 is TGTGCCAGTACCCCGACAGATCTCTATGGCTACACCTTC.

The chain uses TRBV6-5 and TRBJ1-3; perhaps TRBD1 as D (5 bases). The germline V gene has CDR1 MNHEY and CDR2 SVGAGI. This CDR3 has 15 amino acids. Deletions cut 0 bases from V and 2 bases from J, with 8 bases between. The CDR3 region is CASSYSGGAGNTIYF. CDR3 nucleotides: TGTGCCAGCAGTTACTCGGGAGGGGCTGGAAACACCATATATTTT.

The chain recombines TRBV4-1 with TRBJ2-3, with D possibly being TRBD2 (6 bases). Germline CDR1 is MGHRA and CDR2 is YSYEKL. CDR3 length equals 13 residues. The V gene lost 9 bases and the J gene lost 3 bases, with 13 bases spanning the gap. CDR3 sequence: CARLRRVTDTQYF. In DNA form, the CDR3 reads TGCGCCAGGTTACGGAGGGTTACAGATACGCAGTATTTT.

The rearrangement links TRBV5-1 to TRBJ2-2; a possible D gene is TRBD2 (5 bases). There are 17 residues in the CDR3. Per the germline V gene, CDR1 is SGHRS and CDR2 is YFSETQ. Trimming removed 0 bases from V and 6 bases from J, with 18 bases in between. The CDR3 loop reads CASSLAAAGREAGELFF. CDR3 in DNA: TGCGCCAGCAGCTTGGCCGCAGCTGGGAGAGAGGCCGGGGAGCTGTTTTTT.